The 11 T cell receptor beta chains below come from one sample, sequenced in a study of early T cells in non-severe SARS-CoV-2 infection. Using its own MiXCR run on the 5' RACE reads, TCRdb lists one record per CDR3 protein. The sample consists of around 20,000 distinct CDR3 sequences, around 4% of them appearing once. The sample comprised whole blood. The source is an adult who was a healthcare worker with PCR-confirmed SARS-CoV-2 infection or an uninfected control (not recorded which).

This clonotype was seen repeatedly, ten times or more. The V gene is TRBV12-3 or TRBV12-4, the J gene TRBJ1-2; D ambiguous. V shed 2 bases and J shed 4 bases, with 5 bases lying between them. This CDR3 has 12 amino acids. CDR3 protein: CASSLRGYGYTF. CDR3 in DNA: TGTGCCAGCAGTTTAAGAGGCTATGGCTACACCTTC.

A few counts support this clonotype. V and J are TRBV10-1 and TRBJ2-7; perhaps TRBD1 as D (5 bases). CDR1 and CDR2 (germline): WNHNN, SYGVQD (reference sequence). Trimming took 7 bases from V and 7 from J, leaving 14 bases between them. This CDR3 has 12 residues. This CDR3 reads CASKGSVGEQYF. The CDR3 coding sequence is TGCGCCAGCAAGGGGTCCGTCGGAGAGCAGTACTTC.

This clonotype was counted at least ten times. The rearrangement uses TRBV7-9 and TRBJ2-1; 10 positions agree with TRBD2. Germline V gives CDR1 SEHNR, CDR2 FQNEAQ (reference sequence). The CDR3 loop spans 14 amino acids. After removal of 4 bases from V and 6 bases from J, the junction contained 3 bases not matched to a gene. CDR3 in DNA: TGTGCCAGCAGCTCTGGGACTAGCGCCAATGAGCAGTTCTTC. The encoded protein is CASSSGTSANEQFF. Full variable domain (missing parts from reference TRBV7-9 and TRBJ2-1): DTGVSQNPRHKITKRGQNVTFRCDPISEHNRLYWYRQTLGQGPEFLTYFQNEAQLEKSRLLSDRFSAERPKGSFSTLEIQRTEQGDSAMYLCASSSGTSANEQFFGPGTRLTVL.

This clonotype was detected only a few times. The chain has TRBV5-1 and TRBJ2-7; 8 bases are a match to TRBD1. J was trimmed by 2 bases and V by 3 bases; bases with no gene match: 7. Germline V CDR1 and CDR2: SGHRS, YFSETQ. The CDR3 has 15 amino acids. As DNA, the CDR3 is TGCGCCAGCAGCTCTCAAGAGGACAGGGCCTACGAGCAGTACTTC. Translating gives CASSSQEDRAYEQYF. The whole variable domain, filled in from reference TRBV5-1 and TRBJ2-7, reads KAGVTQTPRYLIKTRGQQVTLSCSPISGHRSVSWYQQTPGQGLQFLFEYFSETQRNKGNFPGRFSGRQFSNSRSEMNVSTLELGDSALYLCASSSQEDRAYEQYFGPGTRLTVT.

Ten or more counts support this clonotype. This chain uses TRBV4-3 with TRBJ1-1, with D possibly TRBD1 on 5 matching bases. In germline, CDR1 is LGHNA, CDR2 YSLEER. The CDR3 extends over 14 amino acids. With 0 bases removed from V and 11 bases from J, the gap between germline ends came to 16 bases. CDR3 coding DNA: TGCGCCAGCAGCCAAGATGGGGGGTTGTCCACTGCTTTCTTT. This encodes CASSQDGGLSTAFF.

Many counts were recorded for this clonotype. The CDR3 nucleotides are TGTGCCACCAGCAGGAACAGGGAGGCCGGGGAGCTGTTTTTT. Translating it yields CATSRNREAGELFF. The rearrangement links TRBV15 to TRBJ2-2; D might be TRBD1 or TRBD2, each matching 6 bases. Per germline, CDR1 LNHNV and CDR2 YYDKDF (reference sequence). V lost 3 bases and J lost 6, with 11 bases in between. The CDR3 totals 14 residues.

This clonotype was recorded a few times. This chain uses TRBV11-2 with TRBJ2-5; TRBD2 agrees at 10 bases. CDR3 length equals 15 residues. The ends lost 5 bases at V and 7 bases at J; junction bases unmatched: 10. CDR1 and CDR2 (germline): SGHAT, FQNNGV. CDR3 in amino acids: CASSAGLAADVTQYF. As DNA, the CDR3 is TGTGCCAGCAGCGCTGGACTAGCGGCCGACGTGACCCAGTACTTC.

The sample holds many counts of this clonotype. The rearrangement links TRBV29-1 to TRBJ2-2, with 7 bases identical to TRBD2. Trimming took 3 bases from V and 3 from J; bases not matched to a gene: 1. CDR3 length: 13 residues. Germline V gene lookup returns CDR1 SQVTM and CDR2 ANQGSEA. The CDR3 DNA reads as TGCAGCGTTGAGGGAGGGTACACCGGGGAGCTGTTTTTT. This encodes CSVEGGYTGELFF.

This clonotype has at least ten counts. CDR3 sequence: CASSDHNQPQHF. The CDR3 DNA sequence: TGTGCCAGCAGCGACCACAATCAGCCCCAGCATTTT. This rearrangement joins TRBV7-2 to TRBJ1-5; D remains ambiguous. The germline V and J ends were trimmed by 5 bases and 3 bases, with 5 bases remaining between them. The CDR3 loop spans 12 amino acids. Germline V lookup: CDR1 SGHTA, CDR2 FQGNSA.

There are many counts of this clonotype. The chain joins TRBV20-1 to TRBJ2-7; D is possibly TRBD1 (6 bases). CDR3 length: 14 residues. Germline CDR1 and CDR2: DFQATT and SNEGSKA (reference sequence). V was shortened by 6 bases and J by 2 bases, with 17 bases between the two germline ends. The CDR3 protein is CSAKRTANPYEQYF. CDR3 in DNA: TGCAGTGCCAAAAGGACAGCCAACCCCTACGAGCAGTACTTC.

This clonotype is medium-sized (0.01 to 0.1%) in the sample. CDR3 loop: CSASGVGTEAFF. CDR3 DNA: TGCAGCGCCTCAGGGGTAGGCACTGAAGCTTTCTTT. The chain is built from TRBV29-1 and TRBJ1-1, with D tentatively TRBD1 (6 bases). The germline gives CDR1 SQVTM, CDR2 ANQGSEA. This CDR3 spans 12 amino acids. Trimming removed 7 bases at V and 4 bases at J, with 13 bases between.